The T cell receptor (beta chain) under discussion was sequenced for a study of Ad26.COV2.S vaccination and SARS-CoV-2 variants. The overall study: The vaccine Ad26.COV2.S was put into the muscle once, or twice with 56 days between.

The sample's treatment: over 15 received Ad26.COV2.S at low or high dose, single or two shots; 5 received placebo; per-sample allocation not given. Day 63 after the first vaccine or placebo injection was the time point for sampling. Turning to this clone: Its antigen is not known.

Regarding the study as a whole: Total T cell responses may have been underestimated by the TCR breadth and depth analyses. Substantial breadth was reportedly displayed by spike-specific CD8+ and CD4+ T cell responses after vaccination. Measurement of non-spike TCR breadth gave similar results in vaccine and placebo recipients.

TCRdb's copy holds only in-frame clones and misses some; the assay was immunoSEQ multiplex PCR. The table includes approximately 480,000 clones, 87% detected once. Trimming stripped 3 bases from V and 4 bases from J, with 16 bases between. There are 16 residues in the CDR3. Germline lookup yields CDR1 LGHDT and CDR2 YNNKEL (reference sequence). Sample: peripheral blood, taken in a trial of Ad26.COV2.S vaccine versus placebo. The clonotype originates from a person between 18 and 59 years old who received the Ad26.COV2.S COVID-19 vaccine or a placebo. The genes are TRBV3-1 (or the pseudogene TRBV3-2) and TRBJ1-5; no firm D call. DNA for the CDR3: TGTGCCAGCAGCCAGGCCCAACCCGTCGGTAATCAGCCCCAGCATTTT. Residues: CASSQAQPVGNQPQHF.